The 10 T cell receptor beta chains listed next were all sequenced from one sample in a study of cytomegalovirus exposure and HLA in healthy donors. The assay was immunoSEQ multiplex PCR, and TCRdb's table has in-frame clones only and misses some. Seen here are some 340,000 clones, around 90% observed once, and the top ten hold roughly 1.2%. Sequencing used PBMCs. The receptors shown here come from a woman younger than 45 in good health and CMV-seropositive.

The rearrangement links TRBV18 to TRBJ1-5, with D uncertain. With 3 bases removed from V and 0 bases from J, the gap between germline ends came to 12 bases. Germline V gene data show CDR1 as KGHSH and CDR2 as LQKENI. CDR3 size: 16 residues. Here the CDR3 reads CASSPYSLDSNQPQHF. In DNA, the CDR3 is TGTGCCAGCTCACCGTACTCCCTTGATAGCAATCAGCCCCAGCATTTT.

The rearrangement links TRBV5-4 to TRBJ2-5; 12 nucleotides match TRBD2. After removal of 6 bases from V and 3 bases from J, the junction contained 6 bases not matched to a gene. This CDR3 region has 15 residues. CDR1 and CDR2 from the germline V gene are SGHNT and YYREEE (reference sequence). Here the CDR3 reads CASNVWTSGEETQYF. CDR3 in DNA: TGTGCCAGCAACGTATGGACTAGCGGGGAAGAGACCCAGTACTTC.

V usage is TRBV30 and J usage is TRBJ2-3, with 12 bases that match TRBD2. There are 17 residues in the CDR3. CDR1 is GTSNPN, CDR2 SVGIG, per germline (reference sequence). V shed 1 base, J shed 2 bases, and the junction held 7 bases outside the gene matches. The CDR3 sequence is CAWSAGGTSGFTDTQYF. In nucleotides, the CDR3 is TGTGCCTGGAGTGCAGGCGGGACTAGCGGGTTCACAGATACGCAGTATTTT. The complete variable domain, with remaining parts taken from reference TRBV30 and TRBJ2-3, reads SQTIHQWPATLVQPVGSPLSLECTVEGTSNPNLYWYRQAAGRGLQLLFYSVGIGQISSEVPQNLSASRPQDRQFILSSKKLLLSDSGFYLCAWSAGGTSGFTDTQYFGPGTRLTVL.

The chain links TRBV6-6 to TRBJ1-3; 7 bases map to TRBD1. This CDR3 region has 15 residues. The germline V gene has CDR1 MNHNY and CDR2 SVGAGI (reference sequence). With V trimmed by 0 bases and J by 1 base, 0 bases remained unmatched. The CDR3 loop is CASSYSTGSGNTIYF. For the CDR3, the DNA is TGTGCCAGCAGTTACTCGACAGGGTCTGGAAACACCATATATTTT.

The chain is built from TRBV4-1 and TRBJ1-4; D is ambiguous. CDR3 length: 15 residues. The germline V gene has CDR1 MGHRA and CDR2 YSYEKL. V was shortened by 2 bases and J by 5 bases, with 12 bases between the two germline ends. The CDR3 protein is CASSQNGLGNEKLFF. Written as DNA, the CDR3 is TGCGCCAGCAGCCAAAATGGGCTGGGGAATGAAAAACTGTTTTTT.

The J gene is TRBJ1-4, the V gene TRBV5-1; 7 nucleotides line up with TRBD1. Germline V gene sequence: CDR1 SGHRS, CDR2 YFSETQ. With V trimmed by 5 bases and J by 8 bases, 9 bases remained unmatched. This CDR3 has 14 amino acids. CDR3 coding DNA: TGCGCCAGCAGACCAGGACAGGACCAGGAAAAACTGTTTTTT. It translates to CASRPGQDQEKLFF.

This sequence joins TRBV10-3 and TRBJ2-3; D unclear. Trimming cost V 6 bases and J 0 bases, with 10 bases left between them. The CDR3 sequence is 14 residues long. Per the germline V gene, CDR1 is ENHRY and CDR2 is SYGVKD. The CDR3 sequence: CAIRLAPSTDTQYF. CDR3 DNA: TGTGCCATCAGGTTAGCACCTAGCACAGATACGCAGTATTTT.

This clone was counted a few times. The chain uses TRBV30 and TRBJ2-2, with 7 positions matching TRBD1. The CDR3 runs to 14 residues. Per the germline V gene, CDR1 is GTSNPN and CDR2 is SVGIG (reference sequence). The ends lost 5 bases at V and 7 bases at J; junction bases unmatched: 10. The CDR3 coding sequence is TGTGCCTGGGCCAGGGACAGATGGGGCGGGGAGCTGTTTTTT. Amino acids: CAWARDRWGGELFF.

The gene calls are TRBV27 and TRBJ2-7; 9 bases are shared with TRBD1. CDR1 is MNHEY, CDR2 SMNVEV, per germline (reference sequence). The CDR3 spans 13 residues. Germline trimming cut 5 bases from V and 5 bases from J; bases unmatched to any gene: 4. CDR3 region: CASSGTGFHEQYF. CDR3 nucleotide sequence: TGTGCCAGCAGTGGGACAGGGTTTCACGAGCAGTACTTC.

V gene TRBV4-1 combines with J gene TRBJ2-7, with D tentatively TRBD1 or TRBD2 (5 bases each). The CDR3 spans 15 residues. Germline V CDR1 and CDR2: MGHRA, YSYEKL. V gave up 4 bases and J gave up 3 bases, with 16 bases separating them. CDR3: CASSLGTEPYYEQYF. The CDR3 bases are TGCGCCAGCAGCCTCGGGACGGAGCCTTACTACGAGCAGTACTTC.